This T cell receptor (beta chain) was profiled in a study of T cell responses to AZD1222 COVID-19 vaccine. This table comes from immunoSEQ multiplex PCR, and its TCRdb copy is limited to in-frame clones, with some not included. The repertoire holds some 60,000 clones, with over 65% as singletons. V was shortened by 0 bases and J by 1 base, with 2 bases between the two germline ends. The CDR3 has 13 amino acids. Germline loops: CDR1 SGDLS, CDR2 YYNGEE. The source material was peripheral blood, sampled 28 days after the second AZD1222 dose. The clonotype comes from an adult who received the AZD1222 COVID-19 vaccine. The V call is TRBV9, the J call TRBJ2-1, with unresolved D. CDR3 in DNA: TGTGCCAGCAGCGTAGAGTCCTACAATGAGCAGTTCTTC. It is translated as CASSVESYNEQFF.